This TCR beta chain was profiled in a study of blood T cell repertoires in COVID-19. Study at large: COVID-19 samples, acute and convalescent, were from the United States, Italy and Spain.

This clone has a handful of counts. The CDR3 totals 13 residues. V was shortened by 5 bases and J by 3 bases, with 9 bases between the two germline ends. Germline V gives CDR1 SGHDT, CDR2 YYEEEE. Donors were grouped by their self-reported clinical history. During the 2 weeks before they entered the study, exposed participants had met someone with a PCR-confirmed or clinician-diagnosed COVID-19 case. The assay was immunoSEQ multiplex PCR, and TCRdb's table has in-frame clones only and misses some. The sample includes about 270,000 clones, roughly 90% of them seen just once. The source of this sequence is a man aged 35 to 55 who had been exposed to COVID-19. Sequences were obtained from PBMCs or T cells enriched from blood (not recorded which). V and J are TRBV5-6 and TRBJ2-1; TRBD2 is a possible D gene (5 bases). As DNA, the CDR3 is TGTGCCAGCAGTAGCGCCTACTACAATGAGCAGTTCTTC. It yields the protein CASSSAYYNEQFF.